The 12 T cell receptor beta chains in this list originate from one sample, sequenced in a study of T cells after yellow fever vaccination. TCRdb used MiXCR to reprocess the 5' RACE reads, holding one entry per CDR3 protein. Altogether approximately 85,000 distinct CDR3 sequences are present, 10% to 15% being singletons, with the ten largest covering around 23%. The sample was CD8+ T cells not binding an NS4B(214-222) dextramer, sorted from PBMCs, taken approximately 22 days after the first yellow fever vaccination. Every receptor here comes from a man younger than 35 who received the YFV17D yellow fever vaccine.

This clonotype was detected only a few times. The chain links TRBV12-3 or TRBV12-4 to TRBJ2-3; tentative D call: TRBD2 (6 bases). The CDR3 covers 14 residues. V lost 6 bases and J 4 bases, leaving 14 bases between the germline ends. The CDR3 sequence: CASSPDPGADTQYF. In DNA form, the CDR3 reads TGTGCCAGCAGCCCCGACCCGGGAGCAGATACGCAGTATTTT.

The sample holds a few counts of this clonotype. The J gene is TRBJ2-5, the V gene TRBV14; D gene uncertain. The CDR3 covers 15 residues. The germline V gene encodes CDR1 SGHDN and CDR2 FVKESK. With 0 bases removed from V and 7 bases from J, the gap between germline ends came to 15 bases. Here the CDR3 DNA reads TGTGCCAGCAGCCAAGACAGCAGGCAGCTTCGGACCCAGTACTTC. Protein sequence: CASSQDSRQLRTQYF.

The chain carries TRBV30 and TRBJ2-1, with TRBD1 as a possible D gene (6 bases). This CDR3 comprises 13 residues. V shed 3 bases and J shed 4 bases, with 10 bases lying between them. Germline CDR1 and CDR2: GTSNPN and SVGIG (reference sequence). The CDR3 loop reads CAWSVTGYNEQFF. The DNA of the CDR3 is TGTGCCTGGAGCGTAACAGGGTACAATGAGCAGTTCTTC.

The V gene is TRBV4-2, the J gene TRBJ2-2; D not certain. Germline V gene data show CDR1 as LGHNA and CDR2 as YNFKEQ. The V end was cut by 0 bases, the J end by 9 bases, with 8 bases between. The CDR3 sequence is 13 residues long. CDR3 region: CASSQDNTRELFF. The CDR3 DNA follows: TGTGCCAGCAGCCAAGATAATACGCGGGAGCTGTTTTTT.

The chain recombines TRBV12-3 or TRBV12-4 with TRBJ1-5, with D unresolved. The ends were cut back, 2 bases at V and 10 bases at J, with 9 bases in the middle. The CDR3 covers 12 residues. CDR3 DNA sequence: TGTGCCAGCAGTTTACAAGGGCCTCCCCAGCATTTT. This translates into CASSLQGPPQHF.

On this clonotype: Sequence at one end of the junction differs from germline and may be a read error. This rearrangement joins TRBV27 to TRBJ2-7, with unresolved D. CDR1 and CDR2 (germline): MNHEY, SMNVEV (reference sequence). The CDR3 is 16 residues long. The DNA for the CDR3 is TGTGTCAGCAGTTTATCGGTGGACCGTTGGGACTACGAGCAGTACTTC. The encoded protein is CVSSLSVDRWDYEQYF.

This clonotype was seen a handful of times. The rearrangement joins TRBV9 to TRBJ2-5, with 8 bases lining up with TRBD2. Germline V lookup: CDR1 SGDLS, CDR2 YYNGEE. The junction had 13 bases not matched to a gene; V was cut back by 3 bases and J by 3 bases. The CDR3 runs to 17 residues. CDR3 protein: CASSGTGVTSAKETQYF. The CDR3 nucleotides read TGTGCCAGCAGCGGAACCGGGGTGACTAGCGCCAAAGAGACCCAGTACTTC.

This clonotype was seen a few times. The chain links TRBV4-1 to TRBJ1-1; D perhaps matches TRBD1 (5 bases). The CDR3 is made up of 15 amino acids. V lost 4 bases to trimming and J lost 4 bases, with 16 bases between them. The germline gives CDR1 MGHRA, CDR2 YSYEKL. CDR3 sequence: CASSPWRPGATEAFF. For the CDR3, the DNA is TGCGCCAGCAGCCCGTGGAGACCCGGGGCCACTGAAGCTTTCTTT.

The rearrangement joins TRBV19 to TRBJ1-5; D is undetermined. V was cut by 5 bases and J by 7 bases, with 18 bases left in between. The CDR3 has 15 amino acids. Germline CDR1 LNHDA, CDR2 SQIVND (reference sequence). The CDR3 protein is CASSAGFSRLQPQHF. CDR3 nucleotides: TGTGCCAGTAGTGCCGGGTTCAGTCGCCTGCAGCCCCAGCATTTT.

V and J are TRBV6-1 and TRBJ2-2; TRBD2 might be the D (5 bases). Trimming removed 7 bases from V and 0 bases from J, with 12 bases in between. The CDR3 contains 15 residues. Germline V lookup: CDR1 MNHNS, CDR2 SASEGT. The CDR3 region is CASTRGYPNTGELFF. In DNA, the CDR3 is TGTGCCAGCACCCGAGGGTACCCGAACACCGGGGAGCTGTTTTTT.

The chain carries TRBV2 and TRBJ1-2, with unresolved D. This CDR3 contains 13 residues. The V gene lost 6 bases and the J gene lost 0 bases, with 8 bases spanning the gap. Looked up from germline, CDR1 is SNHLY and CDR2 is FYNNEI. CDR3 sequence reads: CASSTGTNYGYTF. CDR3 bases: TGTGCCAGCAGCACCGGGACTAACTATGGCTACACCTTC.

This clonotype came up a few times. The chain links TRBV9 to TRBJ2-7; D is uncertain. The CDR3 length is 14 residues. Germline V gives CDR1 SGDLS, CDR2 YYNGEE. Between the trimmed V and J ends, which lost 2 bases and 2 bases, there was a span of 11 bases. The DNA for the CDR3 is TGTGCCAGCAGCGTCGACGGGTCCCCCTACGAGCAGTACTTC. Translated, it gives CASSVDGSPYEQYF.